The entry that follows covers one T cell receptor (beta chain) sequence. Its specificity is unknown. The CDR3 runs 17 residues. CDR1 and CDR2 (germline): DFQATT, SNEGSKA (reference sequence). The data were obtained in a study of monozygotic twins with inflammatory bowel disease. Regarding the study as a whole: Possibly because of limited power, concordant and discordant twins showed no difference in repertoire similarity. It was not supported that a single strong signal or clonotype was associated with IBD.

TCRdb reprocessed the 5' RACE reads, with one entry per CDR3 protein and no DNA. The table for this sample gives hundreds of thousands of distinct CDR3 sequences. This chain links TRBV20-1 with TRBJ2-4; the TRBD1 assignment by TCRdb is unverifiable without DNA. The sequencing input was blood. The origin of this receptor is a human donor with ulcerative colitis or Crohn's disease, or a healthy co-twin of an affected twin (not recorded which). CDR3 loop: CSANPGTGDFAKNIQYF.